A single sample gave rise to the 31 T cell receptor beta chains below, sequenced in a study of cytomegalovirus exposure and HLA in healthy donors. Vbeta (60) and Jbeta (13) primers were used in the PCR. Measured with immunoSEQ multiplex PCR; TCRdb has only the in-frame clones, and not every one. The data hold about 130,000 clones, with just under 85% observed a single time. Sequencing input: PBMCs. These receptors were obtained from a boy younger than 10 in good health and CMV-seronegative.

The rearrangement links TRBV5-6 to TRBJ1-2; maybe TRBD1 (6 bases). Between the trimmed V and J ends, which lost 4 bases and 4 bases, there was a span of 23 bases. Germline CDR1 reads SGHDT; CDR2 reads YYEEEE. CDR3 size: 17 residues. The DNA of the CDR3 is TGTGCCAGCAGCCCCGAAATAGTTAACAGGGTCGGCTATGGCTACACCTTC. It encodes CASSPEIVNRVGYGYTF.

The V gene is TRBV2, the J gene TRBJ2-3; a weak D match, TRBD2 (5 bases). The CDR3 is 12 residues long. V lost 7 bases to trimming and J lost 2 bases, with 7 bases between them. Germline V lookup: CDR1 SNHLY, CDR2 FYNNEI. The CDR3 spells CASTGDTDTQYF. The CDR3 DNA reads as TGTGCCAGCACCGGGGACACAGATACGCAGTATTTT.

The V gene is TRBV29-1, the J gene TRBJ1-5; 8 bases line up with TRBD1. V lost 7 bases to trimming and J lost 5 bases; unmatched junction nucleotides: 10. Germline CDR1 SQVTM, CDR2 ANQGSEA. This CDR3 has 14 residues. CDR3 DNA sequence: TGCAGCGCCCTGACAGGGGACTGGGATCAGCCCCAGCATTTT. Amino acids: CSALTGDWDQPQHF.

The chain uses TRBV4-1 and TRBJ2-7, with D possibly being TRBD1 (5 bases). Trimming cost V 0 bases and J 3 bases, with 12 bases left between them. Germline values: CDR1 MGHRA, CDR2 YSYEKL. This CDR3 region has 15 residues. CDR3 in DNA: TGCGCCAGCAGCCAAGAAAGCTATAGGGGCTACGAGCAGTACTTC. Amino acid sequence: CASSQESYRGYEQYF.

V is TRBV27 and J is TRBJ2-1, with TRBD2 matching over 13 bases. J gave up 7 bases and V 2 bases, and 5 bases lay outside the gene matches. The CDR3 is 16 amino acids. Germline-derived CDR1 and CDR2 are MNHEY and SMNVEV (reference sequence). DNA for the CDR3: TGTGCCAGCAGTTTAGGTGGGACTAGCGGGATGAATGAGCAGTTCTTC. Translated, it gives CASSLGGTSGMNEQFF.

This clone was seen only once. The V gene is TRBV6-4, the J gene TRBJ2-1; tentatively, D is TRBD2 (6 bases). The germline V and J ends were trimmed by 3 bases and 0 bases, with 9 bases remaining between them. The CDR3 consists of 15 residues. Germline assignment: CDR1 MRHNA and CDR2 SNTAGT. The CDR3 nucleotides read TGTGCCAGCAGTGATGACGGGGGCTCCTACAATGAGCAGTTCTTC. Its protein is CASSDDGGSYNEQFF.

The CDR3 protein is CAGQGMEPGYTF. Here the CDR3 DNA reads TGTGCCGGACAGGGTATGGAGCCCGGCTACACCTTC. The chain couples TRBV2 to TRBJ1-2; 8 bases match TRBD1. The CDR3 loop spans 12 amino acids. CDR1 is SNHLY and CDR2 is FYNNEI in the germline V gene. The ends lost 11 bases at V and 8 bases at J; junction bases unmatched: 10.

The gene calls are TRBV10-3 and TRBJ2-2; 10 bases fit TRBD1. From germline, CDR1 is ENHRY and CDR2 SYGVKD. CDR3 length: 15 residues. V lost 6 bases and J lost 6; bases outside the gene matches: 7. CDR3 region: CAISPGQGFAGELFF. CDR3 nucleotides: TGTGCCATCAGCCCGGGACAGGGGTTCGCCGGGGAGCTGTTTTTT.

The chain carries TRBV6-4 and TRBJ2-4, with TRBD2 matching over 9 bases. The J segment lost 8 bases and the V segment lost 3 bases, leaving 8 bases of the junction unmatched. The CDR3 runs to 15 residues. From germline, CDR1 is MRHNA and CDR2 SNTAGT. The CDR3 region has the DNA TGTGCCAGCAGTGAGGGCGGGAGGGAAATGGACATTCAGTACTTC. Its protein product is CASSEGGREMDIQYF.

The chain couples TRBV4-3 to TRBJ1-6, with D hard to call. Trimming took 0 bases from V and 14 from J, leaving 14 bases between them. Germline lookup yields CDR1 LGHNA and CDR2 YSLEER. This CDR3 region has 14 residues. DNA for the CDR3: TGCGCCAGCAGCCAAGATCGGGAGCGCTCCACCCTCCACTTT. Amino acids: CASSQDRERSTLHF.

V is TRBV7-3 and J is TRBJ2-2, with D perhaps matching TRBD2 (5 bases). V dropped 4 bases and J dropped 5 bases, with 11 bases sitting between them. This CDR3 is 14 amino acids long. Germline V gene lookup returns CDR1 SGHTA and CDR2 FQGTGA. Here the CDR3 reads CASSSFRGTGELFF. The DNA of the CDR3 is TGTGCCAGCAGCTCGTTTAGAGGGACCGGGGAGCTGTTTTTT.

The chain links TRBV5-4 to TRBJ2-1; 9 positions match TRBD1. CDR1 is SGHNT, CDR2 YYREEE, per germline (reference sequence). The CDR3 is made up of 16 amino acids. The J segment lost 3 bases and the V segment lost 4 bases, leaving 8 bases of the junction unmatched. The CDR3 nucleotides are TGTGCCAGCAGCCCCACACAGGGGGCCCGCTACAATGAGCAGTTCTTC. Amino acids: CASSPTQGARYNEQFF.

The rearrangement links TRBV5-1 to TRBJ2-2, with D maybe TRBD2 (5 bases). This CDR3 region has 17 residues. Germline values: CDR1 SGHRS, CDR2 YFSETQ. Trimming removed 1 base at V and 0 bases at J, with 13 bases between. This CDR3 is CASSLSYGVSNTGELFF. The DNA for the CDR3 is TGCGCCAGCAGCTTGTCGTACGGGGTATCGAACACCGGGGAGCTGTTTTTT.

V gene TRBV6-6 combines with J gene TRBJ2-3, with 9 bases lining up with TRBD2. The trim removed 6 bases at V and 9 bases at J, leaving 10 bases unmatched. Germline V gene sequence: CDR1 MNHNY, CDR2 SVGAGI (reference sequence). The CDR3 is 14 amino acids. CDR3 protein: CASSPGREGPTQYF. Written as DNA, the CDR3 is TGTGCCAGCAGCCCGGGGCGGGAGGGCCCCACGCAGTATTTT.

This clone came up once. This sequence joins TRBV5-6 and TRBJ2-1; perhaps TRBD1 as D (5 bases). V lost 4 bases and J lost 9, with 11 bases in between. The CDR3 has 12 residues. From germline, CDR1 is SGHDT and CDR2 YYEEEE. CDR3 nucleotide sequence: TGTGCCAGCAGCCAACAGGTTCGTGAGCAGTTCTTC. This encodes CASSQQVREQFF.

This chain connects TRBV19 to TRBJ1-2, with D possibly matching TRBD1 (6 bases). Germline V lookup: CDR1 LNHDA, CDR2 SQIVND (reference sequence). The CDR3 is 15 amino acids. Trimming removed 3 bases at V and 5 bases at J, with 16 bases between. Here the CDR3 reads CASSIRQALKYGYTF. CDR3 coding DNA: TGTGCCAGTAGTATCCGACAGGCTTTAAAGTATGGCTACACCTTC.

The chain carries TRBV19 and TRBJ1-1; no clear D. CDR1 and CDR2 from the germline V gene are LNHDA and SQIVND (reference sequence). CDR3 length equals 13 residues. The V gene lost 5 bases and the J gene lost 6 bases, with 13 bases spanning the gap. This chain's CDR3 is CASSRRSPSEAFF. CDR3 nucleotides: TGTGCCAGTAGTCGACGGAGTCCTTCTGAAGCTTTCTTT.

V and J are TRBV6-6 and TRBJ2-1; D may be TRBD2 (6 bases). The V gene's germline CDR1 is MNHNY and CDR2 SVGAGI (reference sequence). Between the trimmed V and J ends, which lost 2 bases and 8 bases, there was a span of 19 bases. The CDR3 runs to 16 residues. The DNA for the CDR3 is TGTGCCAGCAGTTACGGGCGGGGTGTCTTTGTCGATGAGCAGTTCTTC. Its translation: CASSYGRGVFVDEQFF.

The chain links TRBV10-3 to TRBJ1-1; tentative D call: TRBD1 (5 bases). V shed 6 bases and J shed 3 bases, with 8 bases lying between them. This CDR3 contains 12 residues. Germline lookup yields CDR1 ENHRY and CDR2 SYGVKD. The CDR3 DNA sequence: TGTGCCATCAGGGGGGGGGACACTGAAGCTTTCTTT. Protein: CAIRGGDTEAFF.

J is TRBJ2-7 and V is TRBV9; TRBD2 agrees at 7 bases. The V gene end was trimmed by 3 bases and the J gene end by 0 bases; junction bases not matched to a gene: 12. This CDR3 contains 17 residues. CDR1 and CDR2 from the germline V gene are SGDLS and YYNGEE. The CDR3: CASSASTYRDYSYEQYF. DNA for the CDR3: TGTGCCAGCAGCGCCTCCACCTATCGGGACTACTCCTACGAGCAGTACTTC.

This clone was seen a few times. The chain couples TRBV7-3 to TRBJ2-1; 9 nucleotides line up with TRBD2. Germline CDR1 and CDR2: SGHTA and FQGTGA. Losses at the gene ends were 2 bases for V and 8 bases for J; bases not matched to a gene: 1. The CDR3 totals 13 residues. CDR3 residues: CASSLERGDEQFF. The CDR3 DNA is TGTGCCAGCAGCTTAGAGCGGGGGGATGAGCAGTTCTTC.

This chain links TRBV28 with TRBJ1-2; perhaps TRBD1 as D (5 bases). The ends were cut back, 4 bases at V and 0 bases at J, with 15 bases in the middle. This CDR3 is built from 16 residues. Germline V gene sequence: CDR1 MDHEN, CDR2 SYDVKM. In DNA, the CDR3 is TGTGCCAGCAGTTCCCCGCGGGGGAAAGCTAACTATGGCTACACCTTC. It is translated as CASSSPRGKANYGYTF.

The J gene is TRBJ2-2, the V gene TRBV30; possibly TRBD1 for D (6 bases). There are 14 residues in the CDR3. In germline, CDR1 is GTSNPN, CDR2 SVGIG (reference sequence). With 1 base removed from V and 5 bases from J, the gap between germline ends came to 11 bases. In DNA, the CDR3 is TGTGCCTGGAGTGCCTTACAGGGAACCGGGGAGCTGTTTTTT. Translating gives CAWSALQGTGELFF. The full variable domain, completed using reference TRBV30 and TRBJ2-2, is SQTIHQWPATLVQPVGSPLSLECTVEGTSNPNLYWYRQAAGRGLQLLFYSVGIGQISSEVPQNLSASRPQDRQFILSSKKLLLSDSGFYLCAWSALQGTGELFFGEGSRLTVL.

V gene TRBV6-1 combines with J gene TRBJ2-5, with 12 bases identical to TRBD2. The J segment lost 5 bases and the V segment lost 0 bases, leaving 16 bases of the junction unmatched. The germline gives CDR1 MNHNS, CDR2 SASEGT. The CDR3 is 20 residues long. The CDR3 region has the DNA TGTGCCAGCAGTGAAGCGCGACTAGCGGGAGCGTTCCTAGATGGGGAGACCCAGTACTTC. This codes for CASSEARLAGAFLDGETQYF.

This chain connects TRBV9 to TRBJ2-1; D possibly corresponds to TRBD1 (5 bases). The germline V gene encodes CDR1 SGDLS and CDR2 YYNGEE. V lost 0 bases to trimming and J lost 8 bases, with 6 bases between them. The CDR3 is 12 amino acids. CDR3 in amino acids: CASSVGGYEQFF. The CDR3 DNA sequence: TGTGCCAGCAGCGTAGGGGGCTATGAGCAGTTCTTC. The whole variable domain, remainder taken from reference TRBV9 and TRBJ2-1, is DSGVTQTPKHLITATGQRVTLRCSPRSGDLSVYWYQQSLDQGLQFLIQYYNGEERAKGNILERFSAQQFPDLHSELNLSSLELGDSALYFCASSVGGYEQFFGPGTRLTVL.

V gene TRBV2 combines with J gene TRBJ2-7; maybe TRBD1 (6 bases). Germline V gene lookup returns CDR1 SNHLY and CDR2 FYNNEI. This CDR3 region has 14 residues. Trimming removed 3 bases from V and 2 bases from J, with 11 bases in between. The CDR3 sequence is CASSDGTLTYEQYF. In DNA form, the CDR3 reads TGTGCCAGCAGTGATGGGACATTAACCTACGAGCAGTACTTC. The complete variable domain, with remaining parts taken from reference TRBV2 and TRBJ2-7, reads EPEVTQTPSHQVTQMGQEVILRCVPISNHLYFYWYRQILGQKVEFLVSFYNNEISEKSEIFDDQFSVERPDGSNFTLKIRSTKLEDSAMYFCASSDGTLTYEQYFGPGTRLTVT.

A few counts support this clone. The chain has TRBV7-9 and TRBJ2-2; 8 bases fit TRBD1. The CDR3 length is 15 residues. The germline CDR1 and CDR2 sequences are SEHNR and FQNEAQ (reference sequence). Germline trimming cut 4 bases from V and 4 bases from J; bases unmatched to any gene: 5. The CDR3 spells CASSSRQGITGELFF. CDR3 DNA sequence: TGTGCCAGCAGCTCCCGACAGGGGATCACCGGGGAGCTGTTTTTT.

V is TRBV7-9 and J is TRBJ2-1; tentatively, D is TRBD2 (7 bases). The CDR3 is made up of 16 amino acids. Trimming took off 5 bases at V and 5 bases at J, with 19 bases between the two ends. The germline V gene encodes CDR1 SEHNR and CDR2 FQNEAQ (reference sequence). The CDR3 sequence is CASSNEGGANNNEQFF. DNA for the CDR3: TGTGCCAGCAGCAACGAGGGGGGGGCTAACAACAATGAGCAGTTCTTC.

This chain connects TRBV13 to TRBJ2-7; unclear D gene. Germline V gives CDR1 PRHDT, CDR2 FYEKMQ (reference sequence). Trimming took off 1 base at V and 0 bases at J, with 10 bases between the two ends. The CDR3 is 15 amino acids. CDR3 region: CASSLALTSSYEQYF. Written as DNA, the CDR3 is TGTGCCAGCAGCTTAGCCCTAACGAGCTCCTACGAGCAGTACTTC. The full variable domain, rest sourced from reference TRBV13 and TRBJ2-7, is AAGVIQSPRHLIKEKRETATLKCYPIPRHDTVYWYQQGPGQDPQFLISFYEKMQSDKGSIPDRFSAQQFSDYHSELNMSSLELGDSALYFCASSLALTSSYEQYFGPGTRLTVT.

This clone has only a few counts. The DNA of the CDR3 is TGTGCCAGCAGCCCATCGACACTCTACGAGCAGTACTTC. It specifies CASSPSTLYEQYF. The rearrangement uses TRBV7-9 and TRBJ2-7; no clear D. CDR1 and CDR2 (germline): SEHNR, FQNEAQ (reference sequence). The CDR3 runs to 13 residues. Trimming shortened V by 5 bases and J by 3 bases, and 11 bases separated the two germline ends.

This rearrangement joins TRBV6-5 to TRBJ1-1; 8 positions agree with TRBD1. Trimming cost V 4 bases and J 2 bases; bases outside gene matches: 3. The CDR3 runs to 14 residues. Germline V gene data show CDR1 as MNHEY and CDR2 as SVGAGI. CDR3 DNA: TGTGCCAGCAGTTTTGGGACAGGAAACACTGAAGCTTTCTTT. This codes for CASSFGTGNTEAFF.